This is a list of T cell receptor beta chains from one sample in a study of shared clonotypes between healthy human individuals. Clones were read by immunoSEQ multiplex PCR, and TCRdb kept only the in-frame ones, dropping some. The sample includes over 850,000 clones, approximately 80% of them seen just once. The sequenced material came from memory CD4+ T cells from PBMCs. These receptors originate from a man aged 18 to 30 in good health. Some clones in this sample may be carry-over from other donors' samples. CDR3s include the opening cysteine and the closing phenylalanine or tryptophan. D genes are given only for firm matches. Clone size appears in some rows only: once, few, many, or a class for an expanded clone.

size: few
V: TRBV7-2
D: -
J: TRBJ2-1
CDR3: CASSLNTAGGYEQFF
DNA: TGTGCCAGCAGCTTAAACACGGCAGGGGGGTATGAGCAGTTCTTC

size: -
V: TRBV19
D: TRBD1
J: TRBJ2-6
CDR3: CASRPGQGMSGANVLTF
DNA: TGTGCCAGTAGACCGGGACAGGGGATGTCCGGGGCCAACGTCCTGACTTTC

size: -
V: TRBV18
D: -
J: TRBJ2-6
CDR3: CASSGANVLTF
DNA: TGTGCCAGCTCTGGGGCCAACGTCCTGACTTTC

size: few
V: TRBV7-3
D: -
J: TRBJ1-5
CDR3: CASSETASNQPQHF
DNA: TGTGCCAGCAGCGAAACAGCCAGCAATCAGCCCCAGCATTTT

size: -
V: TRBV19
D: TRBD1
J: TRBJ2-7
CDR3: CASSIAGQGHYEQYF
DNA: TGTGCCAGTAGTATAGCGGGACAGGGGCACTACGAGCAGTACTTC

size: few
V: TRBV28
D: TRBD2
J: TRBJ2-7
CDR3: CASSSPKAGARGEQYF
DNA: TGTGCCAGCAGTTCCCCCAAAGCGGGAGCCCGAGGGGAGCAGTACTTC

size: -
V: TRBV18
D: -
J: TRBJ2-7
CDR3: CASSPGRSYEQYF
DNA: TGTGCCAGCTCACCAGGTCGCTCCTACGAGCAGTACTTC

size: -
V: TRBV20-1
D: -
J: TRBJ2-7
CDR3: CSANLVEQYF
DNA: TGCAGTGCCAATCTTGTCGAGCAGTACTTC

size: -
V: TRBV7-2
D: -
J: TRBJ1-1
CDR3: CASSFDLGTEAFF
DNA: TGTGCCAGCAGCTTTGACCTCGGGACTGAAGCTTTCTTT

size: -
V: TRBV7-3
D: TRBD2
J: TRBJ2-1
CDR3: CASSTSGGSSYNEQFF
DNA: TGTGCCAGCAGCACTTCGGGCGGGAGCTCCTACAATGAGCAGTTCTTC

size: -
V: TRBV5-4
D: TRBD2
J: TRBJ2-3
CDR3: CASSVRLAASTDTQYF
DNA: TGTGCCAGCAGCGTGAGGCTAGCGGCTAGCACAGATACGCAGTATTTT

size: -
V: TRBV5-6
D: TRBD1
J: TRBJ1-1
CDR3: CASSWDRVLPEAFF
DNA: TGTGCCAGCAGCTGGGACAGGGTGTTACCTGAAGCTTTCTTT

size: -
V: TRBV4-2
D: -
J: TRBJ1-2
CDR3: CASSQRDRGYGYTF
DNA: TGTGCCAGCAGCCAACGAGACAGAGGCTATGGCTACACCTTC

size: -
V: TRBV2
D: -
J: TRBJ2-1
CDR3: CASSEVGGSYNEQFF
DNA: TGTGCCAGCAGTGAAGTCGGGGGCTCCTACAATGAGCAGTTCTTC

size: -
V: TRBV14
D: -
J: TRBJ2-2
CDR3: CASSPVDGLNTGELFF
DNA: TGTGCCAGCAGCCCAGTGGACGGATTGAACACCGGGGAGCTGTTTTTT

size: -
V: TRBV10-3
D: TRBD2
J: TRBJ2-1
CDR3: CAIIPPLAGGRTYNEQFF
DNA: TGTGCCATCATCCCCCCACTAGCGGGAGGTCGGACCTACAATGAGCAGTTCTTC

size: few
V: TRBV28
D: -
J: TRBJ2-3
CDR3: CASSLPGTPRGTDTQYF
DNA: TGTGCCAGCAGTTTACCCGGGACTCCCAGGGGAACAGATACGCAGTATTTT

size: -
V: TRBV30
D: -
J: TRBJ1-4
CDR3: CAWSTGAEEKLFF
DNA: TGTGCCTGGAGTACTGGGGCAGAGGAAAAACTGTTTTTT

size: -
V: TRBV6-6
D: TRBD2
J: TRBJ2-7
CDR3: CASSYSTSRSYEQYF
DNA: TGTGCCAGCAGTTACTCGACTAGCCGCTCCTACGAGCAGTACTTC

size: many
V: TRBV27
D: TRBD2
J: TRBJ2-7
CDR3: CASSFLAGGVGEQYF
DNA: TGTGCCAGCAGTTTTTTAGCGGGAGGTGTGGGCGAGCAGTACTTC

size: -
V: TRBV5-1
D: -
J: TRBJ1-1
CDR3: CASSSEGPNTEAFF
DNA: TGCGCCAGCAGCTCAGAGGGTCCGAACACTGAAGCTTTCTTT

size: -
V: TRBV4-1
D: TRBD1
J: TRBJ1-2
CDR3: CASSQGTGVGGYTF
DNA: TGCGCCAGCAGCCAAGGGACAGGGGTGGGTGGCTACACCTTC

size: -
V: TRBV7-2
D: TRBD1
J: TRBJ2-2
CDR3: CASSTGQGAAGELFF
DNA: TGTGCCAGCAGCACCGGACAGGGGGCGGCCGGGGAGCTGTTTTTT

size: -
V: TRBV28
D: -
J: TRBJ2-7
CDR3: CASRKIGGHYEQYF
DNA: TGTGCCAGCAGAAAGATCGGGGGGCACTACGAGCAGTACTTC

size: -
V: TRBV7-2
D: -
J: TRBJ1-3
CDR3: CASSWGRISGNTIYF
DNA: TGTGCCAGCAGCTGGGGACGGATCTCTGGAAACACCATATATTTT

size: -
V: TRBV7-9
D: -
J: TRBJ2-6
CDR3: CASSFVSGANVLTF
DNA: TGTGCCAGCAGCTTTGTTTCTGGGGCCAACGTCCTGACTTTC

size: -
V: TRBV7-9
D: -
J: TRBJ2-1
CDR3: CASSLALSGDYNEQFF
DNA: TGTGCCAGCAGCTTAGCGCTCAGCGGAGATTACAATGAGCAGTTCTTC

size: -
V: TRBV11-3
D: -
J: TRBJ2-7
CDR3: CASSLGPSYEQYF
DNA: TGTGCCAGCAGCTTAGGACCCAGCTACGAGCAGTACTTC

size: -
V: TRBV2
D: -
J: TRBJ2-2
CDR3: CASGGRDTGELFF
DNA: TGTGCCAGTGGAGGACGGGACACCGGGGAGCTGTTTTTT

size: -
V: TRBV30
D: -
J: TRBJ2-3
CDR3: CAWRQPSAHTQYF
DNA: TGTGCCTGGAGGCAACCCTCAGCTCATACGCAGTATTTT

size: -
V: TRBV7-3
D: -
J: TRBJ1-1
CDR3: CASSLDQYTEAFF
DNA: TGTGCCAGCAGCTTAGACCAATACACTGAAGCTTTCTTT

size: few
V: TRBV5-1
D: -
J: TRBJ2-5
CDR3: CASSLGEQETQYF
DNA: TGCGCCAGCAGCTTAGGGGAACAAGAGACCCAGTACTTC

size: -
V: TRBV25-1
D: -
J: TRBJ2-5
CDR3: CASSGPPQYF
DNA: TGTGCCAGCAGTGGCCCCCCCCAGTACTTC

size: few
V: TRBV18
D: -
J: TRBJ1-2
CDR3: CASSLADYGYTF
DNA: TGTGCCAGCTCGCTAGCTGACTATGGCTACACCTTC

size: -
V: TRBV28
D: -
J: TRBJ2-7
CDR3: CASTESTGTYEQYF
DNA: TGTGCCAGCACCGAAAGCACCGGGACCTACGAGCAGTACTTC

size: -
V: TRBV5-1
D: -
J: TRBJ2-3
CDR3: CASSLGRGPDTQYF
DNA: TGCGCCAGCAGCTTGGGAAGGGGACCAGATACGCAGTATTTT

size: -
V: TRBV6-6
D: -
J: TRBJ1-1
CDR3: CASSYYGAGATEAFF
DNA: TGTGCCAGCAGTTACTACGGGGCGGGAGCCACTGAAGCTTTCTTT

size: -
V: TRBV5-4
D: -
J: TRBJ1-5
CDR3: CATSPGAGSQPQHF
DNA: TGTGCCACCTCCCCGGGGGCGGGTTCTCAGCCCCAGCATTTT

size: few
V: TRBV7-9
D: -
J: TRBJ2-3
CDR3: CASSFAGPDTQYF
DNA: TGTGCCAGCAGCTTTGCAGGGCCAGATACGCAGTATTTT

size: few
V: TRBV30
D: -
J: TRBJ2-3
CDR3: CAWREADTQYF
DNA: TGTGCCTGGAGGGAAGCAGATACGCAGTATTTT